The present entry profiles one T cell receptor beta chain with its context. Its antigen is not identified. This CDR3 contains 15 residues. Germline CDR1 MNHEY, CDR2 SMNVEV (reference sequence). This sample was taken from a study of T cells expressing NK-cell markers. On the study more broadly: The authors derived TCR beta repertoires from sorted CD3+CD56+NKG2C+, CD3+CD56+NKG2C- and CD3+CD56-NKG2C+ T cells. Seven HCMV-seropositive donors and one seronegative donor made up the eight sequenced donors. Study-level findings and limits: Dominant NKG2C+ clonotypes accounted for roughly 1.0-7.0% of CD8+ T cells in about six donors.

TCRdb reanalyzed the 5' RACE reads, giving one entry per CDR3 protein sequence and no DNA. This sample lists about 460,000 distinct CDR3 sequences; its ten largest clones have 1.4% to 1.5%. The chain combines TRBV27 with TRBJ2-2; the TCRdb D gene call, TRBD1, has no DNA to confirm it. Sequenced: blood T cells: a sorted CD56 or NKG2C T cell subset, CD4+ or CD8+ T cells, or bulk PBMC T cells (not recorded which). The source of this sequence is a woman aged 50 to 65 in good health. Here the CDR3 reads CASGRQGASTGELFF.